This is a list of T cell receptor beta chains from one sample in a study of T-cell memory formation after mild COVID-19. Each CDR3 protein is one row after TCRdb ran MiXCR on the 5' RACE reads. In the table there are hundreds of thousands of distinct CDR3 sequences, more than 15% of which are singletons. The sequencing input was PBMCs or a T cell subset sorted from them (not recorded which). The receptors stem from a man between 18 and 35 years old who had mild COVID-19 (a few samples of this study predate the infection). Cell type and time point are not known. CDR3s include the opening cysteine and the closing phenylalanine or tryptophan. The D gene is left open where the match is weak. Rows give clone size only sometimes, using once, few, many, or a class for an expanded clone.

clone size: -
D gene: -
V gene: TRBV21-1
J gene: TRBJ1-5
CDR3 protein: CASSNGEGFGQPQHF
CDR3 DNA: TGTGCCAGCAGCAACGGGGAAGGGTTCGGTCAGCCCCAGCATTTT

clone size: few
D gene: -
V gene: TRBV7-2
J gene: TRBJ2-3
CDR3 protein: CASSLVHFDTQYF
CDR3 DNA: TGTGCCAGCAGCTTAGTACATTTCGATACGCAGTATTTT

clone size: -
D gene: TRBD2
V gene: TRBV4-3
J gene: TRBJ2-1
CDR3 protein: CASSRTYAGVSYNEQFF
CDR3 DNA: TGCGCCAGCAGCCGCACCTATGCGGGGGTCTCCTACAATGAGCAGTTCTTC

clone size: many
D gene: -
V gene: TRBV7-9
J gene: TRBJ1-5
CDR3 protein: CASSPPMGNQPQHF
CDR3 DNA: TGTGCCAGCAGTCCACCAATGGGCAATCAGCCCCAGCATTTT

clone size: -
D gene: -
V gene: TRBV4-1
J gene: TRBJ1-5
CDR3 protein: CASSQDPEGQYSNQPQHF
CDR3 DNA: TGCGCCAGCAGCCAAGATCCCGAGGGGCAGTATAGCAATCAGCCCCAGCATTTT

clone size: many
D gene: -
V gene: TRBV12-3/TRBV12-4
J gene: TRBJ2-1
CDR3 protein: CASSLIPNEQFF
CDR3 DNA: TGTGCCAGCAGTTTGATCCCGAATGAGCAGTTCTTC

clone size: few
D gene: -
V gene: TRBV7-3
J gene: TRBJ2-1
CDR3 protein: CASSLGANEQFF
CDR3 DNA: TGTGCCAGCAGCTTAGGGGCCAATGAGCAGTTCTTC

clone size: -
D gene: TRBD2
V gene: TRBV20-1
J gene: TRBJ2-7
CDR3 protein: CSARPLAGAVYEQYF
CDR3 DNA: TGCAGTGCTAGGCCGCTAGCGGGGGCCGTCTACGAGCAGTACTTC

clone size: -
D gene: -
V gene: TRBV20-1
J gene: TRBJ2-5
CDR3 protein: CSASRAEGIQETQYF
CDR3 DNA: TGCAGTGCTAGTCGTGCCGAGGGCATCCAAGAGACCCAGTACTTC

clone size: -
D gene: -
V gene: TRBV6-6
J gene: TRBJ1-1
CDR3 protein: CASTKLGKPEAFF
CDR3 DNA: TGTGCCAGCACCAAACTAGGGAAACCTGAAGCTTTCTTT

clone size: many
D gene: -
V gene: TRBV5-1
J gene: TRBJ2-3
CDR3 protein: CASSSGDTQYF
CDR3 DNA: TGCGCCAGCAGCTCGGGAGATACGCAGTATTTT

clone size: few
D gene: -
V gene: TRBV4-1
J gene: TRBJ1-6
CDR3 protein: CASSQDRGYEGSPLHF
CDR3 DNA: TGCGCCAGCAGCCAAGATAGGGGGTATGAAGGTTCACCCCTCCACTTT

clone size: -
D gene: -
V gene: TRBV9
J gene: TRBJ2-5
CDR3 protein: CASSVDSKETQYF
CDR3 DNA: TGTGCCAGCAGCGTGGACAGTAAAGAGACCCAGTACTTC

clone size: many
D gene: TRBD2
V gene: TRBV5-1
J gene: TRBJ2-3
CDR3 protein: CASSLAGGSTDTQYF
CDR3 DNA: TGCGCCAGCAGCTTGGCGGGGGGGAGCACAGATACGCAGTATTTT

clone size: many
D gene: -
V gene: TRBV9
J gene: TRBJ2-3
CDR3 protein: CASSVADTQYF
CDR3 DNA: TGTGCCAGCAGTGTTGCGGATACGCAGTATTTT

clone size: -
D gene: TRBD1
V gene: TRBV7-8
J gene: TRBJ2-5
CDR3 protein: CASSLGTGGETQYF
CDR3 DNA: TGTGCCAGCAGCTTAGGGACAGGGGGCGAGACCCAGTACTTC

clone size: few
D gene: TRBD2
V gene: TRBV12-3/TRBV12-4
J gene: TRBJ2-1
CDR3 protein: CASGEGLSGYTEQFF
CDR3 DNA: TGTGCCAGTGGGGAGGGGCTATCCGGTTACACTGAGCAGTTCTTC

clone size: -
D gene: TRBD1
V gene: TRBV20-1
J gene: TRBJ2-3
CDR3 protein: CSVGQKSTDTQYF
CDR3 DNA: TGCAGTGTGGGACAGAAGAGCACAGATACGCAGTATTTT

clone size: many
D gene: -
V gene: TRBV7-2
J gene: TRBJ1-2
CDR3 protein: CASSPDKNYGYTF
CDR3 DNA: TGTGCCAGCAGCCCGGACAAGAACTATGGCTACACCTTC

clone size: -
D gene: -
V gene: TRBV5-1
J gene: TRBJ1-1
CDR3 protein: CASSPSRGTGNTEAFF
CDR3 DNA: TGCGCCAGCAGCCCCTCACGCGGGACGGGGAACACTGAAGCTTTCTTT

clone size: few
D gene: -
V gene: TRBV27
J gene: TRBJ1-3
CDR3 protein: CASSSHYDGTNTIYF
CDR3 DNA: TGTGCCAGCAGCTCTCACTACGACGGAACAAACACCATATATTTT

clone size: few
D gene: -
V gene: TRBV7-8
J gene: TRBJ1-5
CDR3 protein: CASSLAARGVFINQPQHF
CDR3 DNA: TGTGCCAGCAGCTTAGCGGCCAGGGGAGTTTTCATCAATCAGCCCCAGCATTTT

clone size: -
D gene: -
V gene: TRBV21-1
J gene: TRBJ2-3
CDR3 protein: CASSKAASGGFCTDTQYF
CDR3 DNA: TGTGCCAGCAGCAAAGCGGCTAGCGGGGGGTTCTGCACAGATACGCAGTATTTT

clone size: -
D gene: -
V gene: TRBV7-2
J gene: TRBJ1-3
CDR3 protein: CASSLVTTGNTIYF
CDR3 DNA: TGTGCCAGCAGCTTAGTGACAACTGGAAACACCATATATTTT

clone size: many
D gene: TRBD1
V gene: TRBV5-1
J gene: TRBJ1-1
CDR3 protein: CASSLEAGGSRDTEAFF
CDR3 DNA: TGCGCCAGCAGCTTGGAGGCAGGGGGCTCTCGGGACACTGAAGCTTTCTTT

clone size: few
D gene: TRBD1
V gene: TRBV5-8
J gene: TRBJ1-5
CDR3 protein: CASSSDRDQPQHF
CDR3 DNA: TGTGCCAGCAGCTCGGACAGGGATCAGCCCCAGCATTTT

clone size: -
D gene: TRBD2
V gene: TRBV7-2
J gene: TRBJ2-7
CDR3 protein: CASSLAPSSGGSLSYEQYF
CDR3 DNA: TGTGCCAGCAGCTTAGCGCCAAGTAGCGGGGGTAGCCTGTCCTACGAGCAGTACTTC

clone size: few
D gene: TRBD2
V gene: TRBV4-3
J gene: TRBJ2-5
CDR3 protein: CASSRGLAKETQYF
CDR3 DNA: TGCGCCAGCAGCCGGGGACTAGCGAAAGAGACCCAGTACTTC

clone size: -
D gene: -
V gene: TRBV20-1
J gene: TRBJ2-7
CDR3 protein: CSAIRSYEQYF
CDR3 DNA: TGCAGTGCTATTAGGTCTTACGAGCAGTACTTC

clone size: -
D gene: -
V gene: TRBV7-6
J gene: TRBJ1-4
CDR3 protein: CASSLLTGNNEKLFF
CDR3 DNA: TGTGCCAGCAGCTTATTAACAGGGAATAATGAAAAACTGTTTTTT

clone size: -
D gene: TRBD2
V gene: TRBV11-2
J gene: TRBJ2-1
CDR3 protein: CASSLGIAGGRQFF
CDR3 DNA: TGTGCCAGCAGCTTGGGAATAGCGGGGGGGCGACAGTTCTTC

clone size: -
D gene: -
V gene: TRBV5-5
J gene: TRBJ2-3
CDR3 protein: CASSSTLGTDTQYF
CDR3 DNA: -

clone size: -
D gene: -
V gene: TRBV28
J gene: TRBJ1-1
CDR3 protein: CATGGPRHMNTEAFF
CDR3 DNA: TGTGCCACCGGAGGCCCTCGACACATGAACACTGAAGCTTTCTTT

clone size: -
D gene: TRBD1
V gene: TRBV28
J gene: TRBJ1-4
CDR3 protein: CASSPLRDRNEKLFF
CDR3 DNA: TGTGCCAGCAGCCCCCTCCGGGACAGGAATGAAAAACTGTTTTTT